At least ten counts were recorded for the clone carrying this T cell receptor (beta chain). The germline CDR1 and CDR2 sequences are MNHNY and SVGAGI (reference sequence). The V gene end was trimmed by 2 bases and the J gene end by 0 bases; junction bases not matched to a gene: 5. This CDR3 contains 16 residues. TCRdb reanalysed the 5' RACE reads using MiXCR and keeps one entry per CDR3 protein. The sample lists about 26,000 distinct CDR3 sequences, around 13% occurring once. The time point is: sample taken at primary tumor resection. Tumor, nontumor lung or frozen PBMC supplied whole RNA, sequenced without sorting. The data derive from a study of spatial heterogeneity in lung cancer. On the study more broadly: Consistently, beta-chain sequences turned up in larger numbers than alpha-chain sequences did. Raw reads showed each unique TCR and UMI combination turning up more than ten times on average.

This receptor was obtained from a female donor with early-stage non-small cell lung cancer. V gene TRBV6-6 combines with J gene TRBJ1-1; TRBD1 aligns across 8 bases. The sequences come from PBMCs, collected at surgery. The CDR3 here is CASSYKGQVMNTEAFF. The CDR3 DNA sequence: TGTGCCAGCAGTTACAAGGGACAGGTTATGAACACTGAAGCTTTCTTT.